This T cell receptor beta chain stems from a study of cytomegalovirus exposure and HLA in healthy donors. At the level of the study: An earlier analysis identified under 130 million unique TCR beta sequences in about 200 million T cells.

The CDR3 totals 15 residues. The V gene end was trimmed by 5 bases and the J gene end by 9 bases; junction bases not matched to a gene: 12. Germline V gives CDR1 SGHVS, CDR2 FNYEAQ. A word on this clone: Its target is unknown.

With 60 Vbeta and 13 Jbeta primers, the PCR was carried out. Some clones are missing from TCRdb's copy, which holds only in-frame ones; the method was immunoSEQ multiplex PCR. The data contain 100,000 to 150,000 clones, more than 80% of them singletons. Whole-study results and caveats: Reports indicated that the classifier achieved high specificity and sensitivity in diagnosing cytomegalovirus status.

The sequencing sample was made of PBMCs. The chain couples TRBV7-6 to TRBJ2-7, with TRBD1 matching 11 bases. The clonotype comes from a man between 35 and 55 years old in good health and CMV-seronegative. In DNA, the CDR3 is TGTGCCAGCAGCCCCCGACCGGGACAGGGGGATGTGCAGTACTTC. Translating gives CASSPRPGQGDVQYF.